This entry describes one TCR beta chain. The sample originates from a study of T cell responses to AZD1222 COVID-19 vaccine. The repertoire was sequenced with immunoSEQ multiplex PCR; TCRdb's copy has only in-frame clones and lacks some. Of 100,000 to 150,000 clones listed, 80% to 90% are singletons. CDR1 is LGHDT and CDR2 is YNNKEL in the germline V gene (reference sequence). CDR3 length: 13 residues. Trimming pared 6 bases from V and 4 bases from J, leaving 12 bases between. The chain carries TRBV3-1 (or the pseudogene TRBV3-2) and TRBJ1-2; the D gene is possibly TRBD1 (5 bases). This sequence originates from an adult in good health. The material sequenced was peripheral blood, taken on day 0 of AZD1222 vaccination. CDR3 loop: CASSPGIRYGYTF. CDR3 bases: TGTGCCAGCAGTCCAGGGATCCGCTATGGCTACACCTTC.